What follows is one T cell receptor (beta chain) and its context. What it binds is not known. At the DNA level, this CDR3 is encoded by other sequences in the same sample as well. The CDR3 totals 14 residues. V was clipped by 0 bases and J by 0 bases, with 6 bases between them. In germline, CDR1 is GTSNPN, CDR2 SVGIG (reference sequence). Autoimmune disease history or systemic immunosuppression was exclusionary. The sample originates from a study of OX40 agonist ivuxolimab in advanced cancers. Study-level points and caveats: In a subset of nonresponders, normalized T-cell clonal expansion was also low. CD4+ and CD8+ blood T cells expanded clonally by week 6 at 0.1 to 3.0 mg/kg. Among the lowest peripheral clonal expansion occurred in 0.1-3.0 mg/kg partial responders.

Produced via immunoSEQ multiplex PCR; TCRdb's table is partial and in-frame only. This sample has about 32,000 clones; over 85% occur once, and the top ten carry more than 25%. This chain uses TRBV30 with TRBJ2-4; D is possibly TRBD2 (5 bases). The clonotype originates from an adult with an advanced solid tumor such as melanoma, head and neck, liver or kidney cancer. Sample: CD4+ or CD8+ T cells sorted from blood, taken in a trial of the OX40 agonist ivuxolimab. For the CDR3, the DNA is TGTGCCTGGAGTGTTGGACTAGCCAAAAACATTCAGTACTTC. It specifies CAWSVGLAKNIQYF.